This T cell receptor (beta chain) derives from a study of T cell responses to AZD1222 COVID-19 vaccine. On the study more broadly: Second-dose schedules of about 4 or about 12 weeks were combined.

Libraries were prepared by immunoSEQ multiplex PCR; TCRdb keeps only in-frame clonotypes and omits some of them. The table records about 140,000 clones, roughly 90% of them present only once. Of note for this clone: The same CDR3 can be traced to other DNA sequences in this sample.

CDR3 size: 13 residues. V shed 4 bases and J shed 0 bases, with 6 bases lying between them. Germline assignment: CDR1 MNHNY and CDR2 SVGAGI (reference sequence). The V call is TRBV6-6, the J call TRBJ1-1; D is ambiguous. Specimen: peripheral blood, collected on day 0 of AZD1222 vaccination. This TCR derives from an adult in good health. The CDR3: CASSLGMNTEAFF. The CDR3 nucleotides are TGTGCCAGCAGTTTAGGGATGAACACTGAAGCTTTCTTT.